The 29 T cell receptor beta chains in this list originate from one sample, sequenced in a study of T cells in Graves' hyperthyroidism and ophthalmopathy (dated by TCRdb to between 2018 and 2020). The library was generated by multiplex PCR. Sequenced using an Illumina HiSeq 2000. The TCR beta CDR3 regions were amplified from RNA transcripts. The first round of RT-PCR for the TCR CDR3 was performed with the HTBI primer set and the Qiagen OneStep RT-PCR kit. TCRdb reprocessed the public reads (quality trimming at Q25 with fastp, clone calling with MiXCR) and kept in-frame beta chains. When rows share a CDR3 protein, they turn into one entry using the most common DNA and genes. This sample has around 300,000 distinct CDR3 sequences in its table, and roughly 15% of those were observed once. 7.9% of the sample belongs to the ten largest clones. The source material was blood. These receptors all stem from a woman in her thirties or forties with Graves' hyperthyroidism.

This clonotype was detected only once. A read error may account for a junction end that differs from germline. The chain carries TRBV5-6 and TRBJ2-5; D possibly matches TRBD1 or TRBD2 (6 bases each). The germline gives CDR1 SGHDT, CDR2 YYEEEE. The CDR3 is 12 amino acids. In nucleotides, the CDR3 is TGTCCCAGCCGCTACCGGGGGCAGACCCAGTACTTC. This encodes CPSRYRGQTQYF.

This clonotype was seen at least ten times. V usage is TRBV2 and J usage is TRBJ1-2; D remains unclear. Trimming shortened V by 2 bases and J by 4 bases, and 8 bases separated the two germline ends. The CDR3 contains 13 residues. Looked up from germline, CDR1 is SNHLY and CDR2 is FYNNEI. In DNA, the CDR3 is TGTGCCAGCAGTGAAAAGGCCCTCTATGGCTACACCTTC. It encodes CASSEKALYGYTF.

This clonotype was detected many times. The V and J genes are TRBV9 and TRBJ1-5; TRBD1 is a possible D gene (6 bases). CDR3 length: 14 amino acids. CDR1 is SGDLS and CDR2 is YYNGEE in the germline V gene. The CDR3 loop reads CAASRTVSNQPQHF. Here the CDR3 DNA reads TGTGCGGCGAGTAGGACAGTTAGCAATCAGCCCCAGCATTTT.

Remarks on this clonotype: At one of its ends the junction is not consistent with the germline gene, which may arise from a read error. The chain is built from TRBV6-1 and TRBJ2-7; 8 bases are shared with TRBD1. Germline V gene lookup returns CDR1 MNHNS and CDR2 SASEGT. The CDR3 covers 14 residues. In DNA form, the CDR3 reads TGTGCCAGCTCACAGGGACAGGTCTCCTACGGGCAGTACTTC. Its translation: CASSQGQVSYGQYF.

This clonotype was counted a few times. The rearrangement uses TRBV14 and TRBJ2-2, with TRBD2 as a possible D gene (5 bases). The CDR3 is made up of 17 amino acids. The germline V gene has CDR1 SGHDN and CDR2 FVKESK. The V and J ends lost 0 bases and 6 bases respectively, with 17 bases between them. DNA for the CDR3: TGTGCCAGCAGCCAAGATAGGACGTCGGGATACTCCGGGGAGCTGTTTTTT. Its translation: CASSQDRTSGYSGELFF.

This clonotype has at least ten counts. The rearrangement links TRBV27 to TRBJ1-5, with D maybe TRBD1 (6 bases). The CDR3 loop spans 13 amino acids. CDR1 is MNHEY, CDR2 SMNVEV, per germline (reference sequence). Trimming cost V 4 bases and J 5 bases, with 9 bases left between them. CDR3 DNA: TGTGCCAGCAGTTATCGGGGGCATCAGCCCCAGCATTTT. Translating it yields CASSYRGHQPQHF.

This clonotype was seen ten or more times. The chain links TRBV28 to TRBJ2-7; D unclear. V lost 2 bases and J lost 6, with 5 bases in between. The CDR3 sequence is 11 residues long. The germline CDR1 and CDR2 sequences are MDHEN and SYDVKM. The CDR3 reads CASSLDFEQYF. CDR3 bases: TGTGCCAGCAGTTTAGATTTCGAGCAGTACTTC.

This clonotype was seen ten or more times. The rearrangement uses TRBV12-3 or TRBV12-4 and TRBJ2-7; TRBD2 aligns across 11 bases. This CDR3 comprises 18 residues. The V segment lost 3 bases and the J segment 1 base; nucleotides outside the gene matches: 11. The CDR3 reads CASSFKGRGLAVSYEQYF. In nucleotides, the CDR3 is TGTGCCAGCAGTTTTAAAGGAAGGGGACTAGCGGTTTCCTACGAGCAGTACTTC.

This clonotype was observed many times. V and J are TRBV2 and TRBJ1-4; D gene unclear. The CDR3 extends over 12 amino acids. CDR1 SNHLY and CDR2 FYNNEI come from the germline V gene. Trimming removed 6 bases from V and 8 bases from J, with 10 bases in between. CDR3 region: CASSMRDEKLFF. CDR3 in DNA: TGTGCCAGCAGCATGCGAGACGAAAAACTGTTTTTT.

This clonotype was seen ten or more times. J is TRBJ1-2 and V is TRBV29-1; TRBD1 might be the D (6 bases). The V and J ends lost 6 bases and 8 bases respectively, with 25 bases between them. CDR1 and CDR2 from the germline V gene are SQVTM and ANQGSEA. This CDR3 is built from 15 residues. CDR3 bases: TGCAGCGTCTCACCCCCAGGGGCCAATATAAACGGCTACACCTTC. Its translation: CSVSPPGANINGYTF.

The chain carries TRBV29-1 and TRBJ1-2, with D perhaps matching TRBD1 (5 bases). CDR1 is SQVTM and CDR2 is ANQGSEA in the germline V gene. This CDR3 is built from 13 residues. V was trimmed by 2 bases and J by 5 bases, leaving 12 bases between them. The DNA of the CDR3 is TGCAGCGTTGAATGGGGGGGAAGGTATGGCTACACCTTC. Protein product: CSVEWGGRYGYTF.

The V call is TRBV27, the J call TRBJ2-3; 7 bases agree with TRBD1. Losses at the gene ends were 8 bases for V and 2 bases for J; bases not matched to a gene: 10. This CDR3 spans 15 amino acids. The germline gives CDR1 MNHEY, CDR2 SMNVEV (reference sequence). CDR3 in amino acids: CASDPTGTNTDTQYF. CDR3 in DNA: TGTGCCAGCGATCCGACAGGGACAAACACAGATACGCAGTATTTT.

This chain uses TRBV5-5 with TRBJ1-2; 7 bases align to TRBD1. V lost 4 bases to trimming and J lost 5 bases; unmatched junction nucleotides: 11. The CDR3 has 15 residues. The germline CDR1 and CDR2 sequences are SGHKS and YYEKEE (reference sequence). The CDR3, as DNA: TGTGCCAGCAGCACCGGTACAGGGGTTTGGTATGGCTACACCTTC. This codes for CASSTGTGVWYGYTF. Full variable domain (missing parts from reference TRBV5-5 and TRBJ1-2): DAGVTQSPTHLIKTRGQQVTLRCSPISGHKSVSWYQQVLGQGPQFIFQYYEKEERGRGNFPDRFSARQFPNYSSELNVNALLLGDSALYLCASSTGTGVWYGYTFGSGTRLTVV.

This clonotype has a count of ten or more. The chain is built from TRBV30 and TRBJ2-1; D is unresolved. Germline CDR1 and CDR2: GTSNPN and SVGIG (reference sequence). CDR3 length: 12 amino acids. Trimming shortened V by 4 bases and J by 15 bases, and 19 bases separated the two germline ends. CDR3 in DNA: TGTGCCTGGACCGCCCCCTTAGGACGACCGTTCTTC. Encoded protein: CAWTAPLGRPFF.

The genes are TRBV2 and TRBJ1-1; D is possibly TRBD1 (5 bases). CDR3 length equals 15 residues. Germline V gene sequence: CDR1 SNHLY, CDR2 FYNNEI. Deletions cut 0 bases from V and 4 bases from J, with 12 bases between. CDR3 in amino acids: CASSEAGVSGTEAFF. The CDR3 DNA is TGTGCCAGCAGTGAAGCAGGGGTAAGCGGCACTGAAGCTTTCTTT. Using reference TRBV2 and TRBJ1-1 for the parts outside the CDR3, the full variable domain is EPEVTQTPSHQVTQMGQEVILRCVPISNHLYFYWYRQILGQKVEFLVSFYNNEISEKSEIFDDQFSVERPDGSNFTLKIRSTKLEDSAMYFCASSEAGVSGTEAFFGQGTRLTVV.

This clonotype was seen many times. V usage is TRBV12-3 or TRBV12-4 and J usage is TRBJ2-7, with D tentatively TRBD1 (5 bases). Between the trimmed V and J ends, which lost 5 bases and 3 bases, there was a span of 17 bases. The CDR3 has 15 residues. CDR3 sequence reads: CASSPRQQGRYEQYF. As DNA, the CDR3 is TGTGCCAGCAGTCCCCGACAGCAAGGTCGCTACGAGCAGTACTTC.

This clonotype was observed at least ten times. The V and J genes are TRBV7-2 and TRBJ1-6; D not resolved. CDR1 SGHTA and CDR2 FQGNSA come from the germline V gene. V lost 5 bases, J lost 5 bases, and 13 bases lay in between. The CDR3 runs to 15 residues. CDR3 loop: CASSIISGDNSPLHF. CDR3 in DNA: TGTGCCAGCAGCATCATCTCAGGAGATAATTCACCCCTCCACTTT.

This clonotype was counted a single time. One base away lies a much larger clone, so this may be a sequencing read error. This chain uses TRBV6-2 or TRBV6-3 with TRBJ1-3; 10 bases align to TRBD1. The CDR3 extends over 16 amino acids. From germline, CDR1 is MNHEY and CDR2 SVGEGT. CDR3 loop: CASSLGGQGPGKTIYF. The CDR3 DNA reads TGTGCCAGCAGCCTAGGGGGACAGGGGCCAGGAAAGACCATATATTTT.

The chain is built from TRBV28 and TRBJ2-1, with TRBD1 matching 10 bases. Germline V gene lookup returns CDR1 MDHEN and CDR2 SYDVKM. The CDR3 sequence is 15 residues long. Germline trimming cut 5 bases from V and 10 bases from J; bases unmatched to any gene: 11. In nucleotides, the CDR3 is TGTGCCAGCAGTGGGTCGGGACAGGGGTCTGGCGAGCAGTTCTTC. This translates into CASSGSGQGSGEQFF.

This clonotype was observed a few times. The chain employs TRBV6-1 and TRBJ1-5; possibly TRBD1 for D (6 bases). This CDR3 is 16 amino acids long. The V end lost 6 bases, the J end lost 0 bases, and 15 bases lay between the germline ends. CDR1 is MNHNS, CDR2 SASEGT, per germline. CDR3 amino acids: CASRLGGGHSNQPQHF. The CDR3 bases are TGTGCCAGCAGACTTGGGGGGGGACATAGCAATCAGCCCCAGCATTTT.

The chain combines TRBV28 with TRBJ1-2, with 7 bases that match TRBD1. The CDR3 runs 13 residues. The junction had 4 bases not matched to a gene; V was cut back by 6 bases and J by 3 bases. Germline values: CDR1 MDHEN, CDR2 SYDVKM. The CDR3 loop reads CASRGTDHYGYTF. In DNA form, the CDR3 reads TGTGCCAGCAGGGGGACAGACCACTATGGCTACACCTTC.

The gene calls are TRBV18 and TRBJ2-1, with D possibly matching TRBD2 (5 bases). The CDR3 runs to 16 residues. Germline CDR1 is KGHSH and CDR2 is LQKENI. Deletions cut 2 bases from V and 6 bases from J, with 17 bases between. As DNA, the CDR3 is TGTGCCAGCTCACCAGTCGGTTCGTCGAGGGCCAATGAGCAGTTCTTC. It translates to CASSPVGSSRANEQFF.

This clonotype was detected many times. The V call is TRBV12-3 or TRBV12-4, the J call TRBJ2-5; the match to TRBD1 covers 9 bases. With 0 bases clipped from V and 5 bases from J, the junction kept 4 bases outside the gene matches. The CDR3 loop spans 15 amino acids. CDR3 sequence: CASSLATGGAETQYF. As DNA, the CDR3 is TGTGCCAGCAGTTTAGCCACAGGGGGCGCGGAGACCCAGTACTTC.

This clonotype occurred many times. The V gene is TRBV25-1, the J gene TRBJ2-3; 10 bases are shared with TRBD1. V trimming: 5 bases; J trimming: 10 bases; junction bases outside the gene matches: 6. The CDR3 sequence is 13 residues long. Germline CDR1 MGHDK, CDR2 SYGVNS. The CDR3 loop is CASSSGTGDPQYF. The CDR3 DNA follows: TGTGCCAGCAGTTCGGGGACAGGGGATCCGCAGTATTTT. The full variable domain, with the rest looked up from reference TRBV25-1 and TRBJ2-3, is EADIYQTPRYLVIGTGKKITLECSQTMGHDKMYWYQQDPGMELHLIHYSYGVNSTEKGDLSSESTVSRIRTEHFPLTLESARPSHTSQYLCASSSGTGDPQYFGPGTRLTVL.

This clonotype was observed many times. This rearrangement joins TRBV5-5 to TRBJ2-5; D call uncertain. CDR3 length equals 14 residues. CDR1 is SGHKS, CDR2 YYEKEE, per germline (reference sequence). V was cut by 1 base and J by 0 bases, with 7 bases left in between. The CDR3 nucleotides read TGTGCCAGCAGCTTGCTGCGGAACCAAGAGACCCAGTACTTC. Its protein is CASSLLRNQETQYF.

A word on this clonotype: A single base separates this from a much larger clone, so it may be a read error. V gene TRBV6-1 combines with J gene TRBJ1-1; D not resolved. Trimming removed 2 bases at V and 7 bases at J, with 14 bases between. There are 14 residues in the CDR3. Germline V lookup: CDR1 MNHNS, CDR2 SASEGT. CDR3 DNA: TGTGCCAGCAGTGAAAATAGAATTCCCCTTGAAGCTTTCTTT. It specifies CASSENRIPLEAFF.

This clonotype was seen a single time. This clone may be a read error of a much larger clone one base away. J is TRBJ2-2 and V is TRBV2, with 7 bases lining up with TRBD2. V lost 10 bases, J lost 7 bases, and 18 bases stayed unmatched. In germline, CDR1 is SNHLY, CDR2 FYNNEI. This CDR3 is 16 amino acids long. CDR3 coding DNA: TGTGCCAACAAACCCCGGGGAGGGAGTCATGGCGGGGAGCTGTTTTTT. Translated: CANKPRGGSHGGELFF.

The chain uses TRBV7-9 and TRBJ1-4, with D tentatively TRBD1 (5 bases). Germline assignment: CDR1 SEHNR and CDR2 FQNEAQ (reference sequence). V dropped 2 bases and J dropped 1 base, with 14 bases sitting between them. This CDR3 region has 17 residues. The CDR3 sequence is CASSLFQGMGTNEKLFF. CDR3 sequence (DNA): TGTGCCAGCAGCTTATTTCAGGGAATGGGAACTAATGAAAAACTGTTTTTT.

Many counts were recorded for this clonotype. CDR3 DNA sequence: TGTGCCAGCAGTTACTTTCAGGGAGGCACTGAAGCTTTCTTT. Amino acids: CASSYFQGGTEAFF. The chain joins TRBV6-5 to TRBJ1-1, with TRBD1 as a possible D gene (5 bases). The CDR3 runs to 14 residues. Trimming left V 1 base short and J 4 bases short, with 10 bases between. The germline gives CDR1 MNHEY, CDR2 SVGAGI.